This TCR beta chain was recovered during a study of CD8+ T cells in alopecia areata. General study findings and limits: Alopecia totalis/universalis scalp especially showed more expanded CD8+ clones than normal scalp.

Lesional scalp punch biopsies and peripheral blood were collected from alopecia areata patients. Extracted from the samples, RNA was reverse transcribed into cDNA to serve as the sequencing template. Clones were sequenced by immunoSEQ multiplex PCR, and TCRdb holds only the in-frame ones, with some missing. The sample consists of about 69,000 clones, roughly 61% of them appearing once. Germline CDR1 reads MGHRA; CDR2 reads YSYEKL. The CDR3 is 15 residues long. With V trimmed by 5 bases and J by 4 bases, 3 bases remained unmatched. On this clone: The target antigen is unknown.

Sequences were derived from CD8+ T cells sorted from blood, sampled at week 0. V and J are TRBV4-1 and TRBJ2-1; 12 nucleotides match TRBD2. The receptor's source is a human donor with alopecia areata. CDR3 protein: CASSETSGGYNEQFF. The DNA for the CDR3 is TGCGCCAGCAGCGAGACTAGCGGGGGTTACAATGAGCAGTTCTTC.